This entry describes one T cell receptor beta chain. These data belong to a study of T cells in Graves' hyperthyroidism and ophthalmopathy. CDR3 length equals 13 residues. V was pared by 6 bases and J by 2 bases, with 4 bases of the junction left unmatched. In germline, CDR1 is WSHSY, CDR2 SAAADI. Uncontrolled infection, other autoimmune disease, pregnancy or lactation disqualified patients from enrolment. On the basis of clinical symptoms, serum thyroxine and TRAb, thyroid ultrasound and orbital computed tomography, diagnoses were made. The investigators amplified TCR beta CDR3 regions from RNA transcripts. The TCR CDR3 was amplified in a first-round RT-PCR using the HTBI primer set. TCRdb independently ran MiXCR on the multiplex PCR reads; one entry per CDR3 protein. This table holds about 400,000 distinct CDR3 sequences, more than 15% found once.

The source material was blood. This TCR derives from a woman under 30 with Graves' hyperthyroidism that later progressed to Graves' ophthalmopathy. The rearrangement joins TRBV10-2 to TRBJ2-7; TRBD2 agrees at 7 bases. The CDR3 is CASRLATTYEQYF. CDR3 coding DNA: TGCGCCAGCAGACTAGCGACCACCTACGAGCAGTACTTC.